These 20 T cell receptor beta chains were sequenced from one sample in a study of patients and donors after allogeneic stem cell transplantation. Via MiXCR, TCRdb re-called the RT-PCR reads, giving one row per CDR3 protein. Of about 960,000 distinct CDR3 sequences in the sample, over 15% were seen once. Sequencing was performed on blood, either unsorted or a sorted T cell fraction (not recorded which). The receptor set was obtained from a human donor who was either an allogeneic HSCT recipient or a stem cell or donor lymphocyte infusion donor (not recorded which). It is not recorded whose cells these are; they may come from a transplant donor.

This rearrangement joins TRBV7-9 to TRBJ2-4, with 8 bases lining up with TRBD1. Germline CDR1 SEHNR, CDR2 FQNEAQ (reference sequence). The CDR3 is 17 amino acids. Trimming removed 4 bases from V and 7 bases from J; junction bases left unmatched: 15. The CDR3 bases are TGTGCCAGCAGCTCCTCGACAGGGGAGTCAATCTGGAACATTCAGTACTTC. This gives the protein CASSSSTGESIWNIQYF.

This clonotype appeared a few times. Here the CDR3 DNA reads TGTGCCAGCAGTGAAGCTGGGTCAGGGAAAGCCTACGAGCAGTACTTC. It yields the protein CASSEAGSGKAYEQYF. This sequence joins TRBV25-1 and TRBJ2-7; TRBD1 is a possible D gene (5 bases). Germline values: CDR1 MGHDK, CDR2 SYGVNS. CDR3 length: 16 amino acids. V was shortened by 2 bases and J by 2 bases, with 16 bases between the two germline ends.

DNA for the CDR3: TGTGCCACCTCTCCCTATCCTAGTTTTGTTAGCACAGATACGCAGTATTTT. It yields the protein CATSPYPSFVSTDTQYF. The chain couples TRBV12-3 or TRBV12-4 to TRBJ2-3; the D is unclear. V shed 10 bases and J shed 0 bases, with 23 bases lying between them. The CDR3 runs to 17 residues.

The chain has TRBV3-1 and TRBJ2-1; D is unclear. Germline CDR1 and CDR2: LGHDT and YNNKEL (reference sequence). V was clipped by 0 bases and J by 4 bases, with 7 bases between them. This CDR3 region has 14 residues. CDR3 nucleotides: TGTGCCAGCAGCCAAGATCCCGGATACAATGAGCAGTTCTTC. Its protein is CASSQDPGYNEQFF.

This chain connects TRBV30 to TRBJ2-1; possible D gene TRBD2, 5 bases. From germline, CDR1 is GTSNPN and CDR2 SVGIG (reference sequence). Trimming stripped 3 bases from V and 3 bases from J, with 15 bases between. The CDR3 contains 15 residues. The CDR3 is CAWRAPRTFYNEQFF. In DNA, the CDR3 is TGTGCCTGGAGGGCGCCTAGGACTTTCTACAATGAGCAGTTCTTC.

This rearrangement joins TRBV15 to TRBJ1-6; D is ambiguous. The CDR3 consists of 15 residues. Trimming took 0 bases from V and 7 from J, leaving 10 bases between them. Germline CDR1 LNHNV, CDR2 YYDKDF (reference sequence). In nucleotides, the CDR3 is TGTGCCACCAGCAGAGATTTTACAGACAATTCACCCCTCCACTTT. It yields the protein CATSRDFTDNSPLHF.

This chain joins TRBV5-1 and TRBJ2-3, with 10 bases lining up with TRBD2. Germline V gene sequence: CDR1 SGHRS, CDR2 YFSETQ. This CDR3 has 16 residues. V trimming: 0 bases; J trimming: 7 bases; junction bases outside the gene matches: 8. The CDR3 DNA is TGCGCCAGCAGCTTGGTTGCGCCTAGCGGGGGTAATACGCAGTATTTT. It translates to CASSLVAPSGGNTQYF.

There are many counts of this clonotype. The chain employs TRBV6-2 or TRBV6-3 and TRBJ1-2; tentative D call: TRBD1 (5 bases). This CDR3 region has 14 residues. CDR1 is MNHEY and CDR2 is SVGEGT in the germline V gene. V lost 5 bases and J 4 bases, leaving 14 bases between the germline ends. CDR3 loop: CASSGLGPTYGYTF. In DNA, the CDR3 is TGTGCCAGCAGTGGCTTGGGACCGACCTATGGCTACACCTTC.

The chain carries TRBV5-1 and TRBJ1-1; D is unclear. The CDR3 contains 13 residues. CDR1 is SGHRS, CDR2 YFSETQ, per germline. Trimming took off 0 bases at V and 2 bases at J, with 5 bases between the two ends. CDR3 region: CASSLEFNTEAFF. The DNA of the CDR3 is TGCGCCAGCAGCTTGGAATTCAACACTGAAGCTTTCTTT.

This clonotype was recorded a few times. This chain connects TRBV9 to TRBJ2-3; 13 nucleotides agree with TRBD2. This CDR3 is 15 amino acids long. Losses at the gene ends were 0 bases for V and 13 bases for J; bases not matched to a gene: 8. Germline loops: CDR1 SGDLS, CDR2 YYNGEE. The CDR3 nucleotides are TGTGCCAGCAGCGTAGATTGGACTAGCGGGGGAACGAAGTATTTT. It is translated as CASSVDWTSGGTKYF. Combining the CDR3 with reference TRBV9 and TRBJ2-3 gives the whole variable domain DSGVTQTPKHLITATGQRVTLRCSPRSGDLSVYWYQQSLDQGLQFLIQYYNGEERAKGNILERFSAQQFPDLHSELNLSSLELGDSALYFCASSVDWTSGGTKYFGPGTRLTVL.

This clonotype has only a few counts. This sequence joins TRBV7-9 and TRBJ2-7; D tentatively fits TRBD1 or TRBD2 (5 bases each). Germline V gene sequence: CDR1 SEHNR, CDR2 FQNEAQ (reference sequence). The CDR3 length is 14 residues. V lost 1 base and J 0 bases, leaving 7 bases between the germline ends. The CDR3 nucleotides are TGTGCCAGCAGCTTAGGGGACGGCTCCTACGAGCAGTACTTC. Protein sequence: CASSLGDGSYEQYF.

The V and J genes are TRBV6-1 and TRBJ2-3; tentatively, D is TRBD1 (6 bases). Trimming removed 9 bases at V and 0 bases at J, with 10 bases between. Germline values: CDR1 MNHNS, CDR2 SASEGT. The CDR3 loop spans 13 amino acids. The CDR3 bases are TGTGCCAGTAGGACAGAAAGCACAGATACGCAGTATTTT. Protein: CASRTESTDTQYF.

V gene TRBV9 combines with J gene TRBJ1-2; 7 bases fit TRBD1. Germline V gene lookup returns CDR1 SGDLS and CDR2 YYNGEE. J lost 6 bases, V lost 2 bases, and 7 bases had no gene match. CDR3 length equals 14 residues. The CDR3 here is CASSVTGFPHGYTF. CDR3 sequence (DNA): TGTGCCAGCAGCGTGACAGGGTTTCCGCATGGCTACACCTTC.

The DNA for the CDR3 is TGTGCCAGCAGTGGGACACGCCTAAGAGATACGCAGTATTTT. Protein: CASSGTRLRDTQYF. The chain combines TRBV6-1 with TRBJ2-3; possible D gene TRBD1, 5 bases. The CDR3 has 14 amino acids. Germline V gene data show CDR1 as MNHNS and CDR2 as SASEGT. The V gene lost 4 bases and the J gene lost 5 bases, with 13 bases spanning the gap.

The table lists this clonotype with many counts. J is TRBJ2-6 and V is TRBV7-2; 7 bases are shared with TRBD2. Trimming cost V 1 base and J 4 bases; bases outside gene matches: 7. The CDR3 contains 17 residues. Looked up from germline, CDR1 is SGHTA and CDR2 is FQGNSA. DNA of the CDR3: TGTGCCAGCAGCTTAGTGTCAGGGAGGGCAGGGGCCAACGTCCTGACTTTC. Amino acids: CASSLVSGRAGANVLTF.

This clonotype was counted at least ten times. The chain has TRBV5-1 and TRBJ1-1; TRBD1 agrees at 7 bases. This CDR3 has 15 amino acids. Germline V lookup: CDR1 SGHRS, CDR2 YFSETQ. With V trimmed by 2 bases and J by 2 bases, 6 bases remained unmatched. CDR3 loop: CASSLGDRENTEAFF. CDR3 bases: TGCGCCAGCAGCTTAGGAGACAGGGAAAACACTGAAGCTTTCTTT.

The CDR3 region has the DNA TGCAGCGTTGGGACAGGGGTCCCCTACGAGCAGTACTTC. Protein: CSVGTGVPYEQYF. J is TRBJ2-7 and V is TRBV29-1, with 9 bases that match TRBD1. CDR1 is SQVTM and CDR2 is ANQGSEA in the germline V gene. CDR3 length: 13 residues. V shed 4 bases and J 2 bases; nucleotides not matched to a gene: 3.

This rearrangement joins TRBV6-5 to TRBJ1-3; weak D call: TRBD1 (5 bases). This CDR3 is 17 amino acids long. Germline assignment: CDR1 MNHEY and CDR2 SVGAGI. The V gene lost 2 bases and the J gene lost 7 bases, with 21 bases spanning the gap. The CDR3 is CASSYGPPDSRRNTIYF. In nucleotides, the CDR3 is TGTGCCAGCAGTTACGGGCCCCCCGACAGTAGAAGGAACACCATATATTTT.

The chain links TRBV5-1 to TRBJ2-2, with D possibly TRBD2 on 6 matching bases. The CDR3 sequence is 14 residues long. Trimming shortened V by 4 bases and J by 5 bases, and 12 bases separated the two germline ends. Germline V gene data show CDR1 as SGHRS and CDR2 as YFSETQ. The CDR3 DNA reads TGCGCCAGCAGCCCTGCCGGAGGGACCGGGGAGCTGTTTTTT. Translation: CASSPAGGTGELFF.

This clonotype was observed a few times. The chain couples TRBV3-1 to TRBJ2-3; D not certain. The V gene lost 3 bases and the J gene lost 2 bases, with 6 bases spanning the gap. CDR3 size: 13 residues. Germline CDR1 and CDR2: LGHDT and YNNKEL (reference sequence). The CDR3 loop is CASSHRITDTQYF. CDR3 in DNA: TGTGCCAGCAGCCACCGGATCACAGATACGCAGTATTTT.